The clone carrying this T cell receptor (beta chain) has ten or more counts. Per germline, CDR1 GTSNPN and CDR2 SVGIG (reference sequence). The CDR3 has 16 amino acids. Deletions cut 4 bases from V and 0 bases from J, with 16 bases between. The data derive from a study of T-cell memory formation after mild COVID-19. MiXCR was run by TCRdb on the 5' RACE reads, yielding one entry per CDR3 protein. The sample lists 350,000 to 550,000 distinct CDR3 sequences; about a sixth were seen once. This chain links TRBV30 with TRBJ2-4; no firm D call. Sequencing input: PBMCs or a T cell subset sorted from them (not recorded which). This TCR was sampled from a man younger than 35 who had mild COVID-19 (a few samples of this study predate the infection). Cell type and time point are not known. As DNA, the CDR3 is TGTGCCTGGACCCCCGGGTCCTATCTAGCCAAAAACATTCAGTACTTC. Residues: CAWTPGSYLAKNIQYF.